This is a list of T cell receptor beta chains from one sample in a study of blood T cell repertoires in COVID-19. The method was immunoSEQ multiplex PCR; TCRdb's version includes in-frame clones alone and lacks a portion of them. The table lists 320,000 or so clones, about 85% of them singletons. The sample taken for sequencing was PBMCs or T cells enriched from blood (not recorded which). Every receptor here comes from a woman under 40 who had been exposed to COVID-19. CDR3s include the opening cysteine and the closing phenylalanine or tryptophan. A D gene is named only where the DNA matches it firmly. Clone size appears in some rows only: once, few, many, or a class for an expanded clone.

DNA | CDR3 | J | D | size | V
TGTGCCAGCAGCCCCCGTGGGGCCTACTCTGGAAACACCATATATTTT | CASSPRGAYSGNTIYF | TRBJ1-3 | NA | once | TRBV3-1/TRBV3-2
TGTGCCAGCAAAGGGACTAGCGGGGTCAGCTACGAGCAGTACTTC | CASKGTSGVSYEQYF | TRBJ2-7 | TRBD2 | NA | TRBV19
TGTGCCTGGAGTGTATCAGGGATCGAGCAGTACTTC | CAWSVSGIEQYF | TRBJ2-7 | NA | NA | TRBV30
TGTGCCAGCAGCCAAATTTCAGGGGATGGCTACACCTTC | CASSQISGDGYTF | TRBJ1-2 | NA | once | TRBV3-1/TRBV3-2
TGTGCCAGCAGCCTCGGGACTGAAGCTTTCTTT | CASSLGTEAFF | TRBJ1-1 | NA | NA | TRBV28
TGTGCCAGCAGTCCGGACAGGGGGTACACCATATATTTT | CASSPDRGYTIYF | TRBJ1-3 | TRBD1 | NA | TRBV6-5
TGTGCCAGCAGCCAAGCGGCAGGGCCCTCCTACGAGCAGTACTTC | CASSQAAGPSYEQYF | TRBJ2-7 | NA | NA | TRBV14
TGTGCCAGCTCGCAGACAGGGGAAGCTAACTATGGCTACACCTTC | CASSQTGEANYGYTF | TRBJ1-2 | TRBD1 | NA | TRBV18
TGTGCCTGGAGTGTAAGCGGCCCAGATACGCAGTATTTT | CAWSVSGPDTQYF | TRBJ2-3 | NA | NA | TRBV30
TGTGCCAGCTCGCCCTTACAGGGGTCCACTGGGGCCAACGTCCTGACTTTC | CASSPLQGSTGANVLTF | TRBJ2-6 | TRBD1 | NA | TRBV18
TGCGCCAGCAGCTTGGCCCCGGACAACCCTTTGGAGCAGTACTTC | CASSLAPDNPLEQYF | TRBJ2-7 | NA | NA | TRBV5-1
TGTGCCAGCACCCTCAGGTGGAACACTGAAGCTTTCTTT | CASTLRWNTEAFF | TRBJ1-1 | NA | NA | TRBV3-1/TRBV3-2
TGCGCCAGCAAAGGGGTTAAGGGGAACACTGAAGCTTTCTTT | CASKGVKGNTEAFF | TRBJ1-1 | NA | NA | TRBV5-1
TGTGCCACCAGTGAGGACAGGGCTGGAAACACCATATATTTT | CATSEDRAGNTIYF | TRBJ1-3 | TRBD1 | NA | TRBV24-1
TGTGCCAGTACCCCAGGGGGGCTGGGCAATGAGCAGTTCTTC | CASTPGGLGNEQFF | TRBJ2-1 | NA | NA | TRBV19
TGTGCCAGCAGTTACGGCAGGGGGCTCCTTAATTCACCCCTCCACTTT | CASSYGRGLLNSPLHF | TRBJ1-6 | TRBD1 | NA | TRBV6-5
TGTGCCAGCAGTTACGGGGGGAAATATGGCTACACCTTC | CASSYGGKYGYTF | TRBJ1-2 | NA | NA | TRBV6-5
TGTGCCAGCAGCGTAGGAGCTCTCCCCCAAGAGACCCAGTACTTC | CASSVGALPQETQYF | TRBJ2-5 | NA | few | TRBV9
TGCGCCAGCAGCCACATGACTAGCGCGGGCACCGGGGAGCTGTTTTTT | CASSHMTSAGTGELFF | TRBJ2-2 | TRBD2 | NA | TRBV4-1
TGTGCCAGCAGCCAAGACCGAGGGGGCGGCTATGGCTACACCTTC | CASSQDRGGGYGYTF | TRBJ1-2 | TRBD1 | once | TRBV14
TGTGCCAGTAGTATAGGAGATAGCCCCCTCTACGAGCAGTACTTC | CASSIGDSPLYEQYF | TRBJ2-7 | NA | NA | TRBV19
TGTGCCAGCAGCGTCCGGGACAGGCTTGGTACGGAGACCCAGTACTTC | CASSVRDRLGTETQYF | TRBJ2-5 | TRBD1 | once | TRBV11-3
TGCGCCAGCAGATCGACTAGCGGGGGGTCGGCGGAGACCCAGTACTTC | CASRSTSGGSAETQYF | TRBJ2-5 | TRBD2 | NA | TRBV5-1
TGTGCCAGCAGCGGGCAGGGGGCGAGGGATAACTATGGCTACACCTTC | CASSGQGARDNYGYTF | TRBJ1-2 | TRBD1 | NA | TRBV3-1/TRBV3-2
TGTGCCAGCAGCGTAGTTACAGCTCGATACAATGAGCAGTTCTTC | CASSVVTARYNEQFF | TRBJ2-1 | NA | NA | TRBV9
TGTGCCAGCAGCTTGGACAGGGGGCTCGGCTACACCTTC | CASSLDRGLGYTF | TRBJ1-2 | TRBD1 | NA | TRBV7-2
TGTGCGGGCGGACAGGTGAATGAAAAACTGTTTTTT | CAGGQVNEKLFF | TRBJ1-4 | TRBD1 | NA | TRBV28
TGTGCCACCAGTGATTCAGGGGAATTGGGGGTAGAGACCCAGTACTTC | CATSDSGELGVETQYF | TRBJ2-5 | NA | NA | TRBV24-1